The 23 T cell receptor beta chains below come from one sample, sequenced in a study of blood T cell repertoires in COVID-19. Using immunoSEQ multiplex PCR, the repertoire was profiled, and TCRdb retains in-frame clones only, with some absent. The table shows about 160,000 clones, with roughly 90% occurring only once. The specimen was peripheral blood. The receptor source for this set is a man aged 60-69 years with active or convalescent COVID-19.

The chain links TRBV6-5 to TRBJ2-7; D may be TRBD1 (5 bases). The CDR3 extends over 14 amino acids. Trimming left V 6 bases short and J 2 bases short, with 14 bases between. Germline V gene sequence: CDR1 MNHEY, CDR2 SVGAGI. In DNA form, the CDR3 reads TGTGCCAGCAGAATACTCAGGGATACCTACGAGCAGTACTTC. Protein sequence: CASRILRDTYEQYF.

This clone has just one count. The chain is built from TRBV25-1 and TRBJ1-1; TRBD1 aligns across 9 bases. V was pared by 1 base and J by 11 bases, with 5 bases of the junction left unmatched. The germline V gene has CDR1 MGHDK and CDR2 SYGVNS. The CDR3 extends over 13 amino acids. The CDR3, as DNA: TGTGCCAGCAGTGAATGGGGGGACAGGGACGCTTTCTTT. Translated, it gives CASSEWGDRDAFF.

The CDR3 coding sequence is TGTGCCAGCAGGTCCCTCCTTCTTAGGACATTGAACACTGAAGCTTTCTTT. Its protein is CASRSLLLRTLNTEAFF. The V gene is TRBV28, the J gene TRBJ1-1; TRBD1 is a possible D gene (5 bases). The CDR3 runs to 17 residues. V was shortened by 6 bases and J by 0 bases, with 20 bases between the two germline ends. The germline V gene encodes CDR1 MDHEN and CDR2 SYDVKM.

The rearrangement uses TRBV21-1 and TRBJ2-4; TRBD2 is the table's D call, not checked against the DNA. TRBV21-1 is deemed a pseudogene. The CDR3 contains 17 residues. The CDR3 nucleotides read TGTGCCAGCACCGAGTGGGTTCGCGGGGGGGCCAAAAACATTCAGTACTTC. Amino acids: CASTEWVRGGAKNIQYF.

This chain uses TRBV27 with TRBJ2-1; D is possibly TRBD1 (6 bases). CDR3 length: 16 residues. The V gene's germline CDR1 is MNHEY and CDR2 SMNVEV (reference sequence). V lost 6 bases and J 2 bases, leaving 17 bases between the germline ends. CDR3 nucleotides: TGTGCCAGCAGCCGTCGGGACACCCTTACCTACAATGAGCAGTTCTTC. Its protein product is CASSRRDTLTYNEQFF.

The sample holds one count of this clone. J is TRBJ1-5 and V is TRBV19, with D perhaps matching TRBD1 (5 bases). Germline V gene sequence: CDR1 LNHDA, CDR2 SQIVND (reference sequence). The CDR3 is 18 amino acids. The V and J ends lost 3 bases and 0 bases respectively, with 18 bases between them. DNA for the CDR3: TGTGCCAGTAGTATGTCTCAACGACAGATGCTTAGCAATCAGCCCCAGCATTTT. Translation: CASSMSQRQMLSNQPQHF.

The rearrangement joins TRBV10-2 to TRBJ1-5; weak D call: TRBD1 (6 bases). Germline V gene data show CDR1 as WSHSY and CDR2 as SAAADI. Between the trimmed V and J ends, which lost 5 bases and 3 bases, there was a span of 8 bases. There are 13 residues in the CDR3. The CDR3 reads CASSHRVNQPQHF. DNA for the CDR3: TGCGCCAGCAGTCACAGGGTCAATCAGCCCCAGCATTTT.

This clone was seen once. The chain links TRBV11-1 to TRBJ1-3; 7 bases agree with TRBD1. The V segment lost 7 bases and the J segment 2 bases; nucleotides outside the gene matches: 5. Germline V gives CDR1 SGHAT, CDR2 FQDESV (reference sequence). CDR3 length: 14 amino acids. This CDR3 is CASIDDRAGNTIYF. CDR3 bases: TGTGCCAGCATCGACGACAGGGCTGGAAACACCATATATTTT.

This clone was detected only once. This chain joins TRBV5-4 and TRBJ2-3, with D perhaps matching TRBD1 (6 bases). CDR3 length: 15 amino acids. Trimming took off 2 bases at V and 6 bases at J, with 16 bases between the two ends. The germline CDR1 and CDR2 sequences are SGHNT and YYREEE (reference sequence). The CDR3 DNA reads TGTGCCAGCAGCTTTGGGCCAGGGGAACTTGATACGCAGTATTTT. This translates into CASSFGPGELDTQYF.

This rearrangement joins TRBV11-2 to TRBJ2-7, with 12 nucleotides matching TRBD2. In germline, CDR1 is SGHAT, CDR2 FQNNGV. The V and J ends lost 1 base and 3 bases, in that order; junction bases with no gene match: 4. The CDR3 is made up of 16 amino acids. The CDR3 region is CASSLVGLAGNYEQYF. The CDR3 DNA follows: TGTGCCAGCAGCTTAGTTGGACTAGCGGGGAACTACGAGCAGTACTTC.

In this sample, this clone turned up once. V usage is TRBV19 and J usage is TRBJ1-5, with TRBD1 matching over 9 bases. Germline CDR1 LNHDA, CDR2 SQIVND (reference sequence). Trimming removed 6 bases from V and 6 bases from J; junction bases left unmatched: 12. CDR3 length: 16 residues. The CDR3 DNA is TGTGCCAGTAGCCCTACCGGGACAGGGAGGGTTCAGCCCCAGCATTTT. Translated: CASSPTGTGRVQPQHF.

This clone was seen only a few times. The rearrangement uses TRBV6-6 and TRBJ1-1, with no clear D. Trimming shortened V by 10 bases and J by 6 bases, and 18 bases separated the two germline ends. This CDR3 has 13 amino acids. Germline assignment: CDR1 MNHNY and CDR2 SVGAGI (reference sequence). This CDR3 is CAIAPYFSAEAFF. CDR3 nucleotide sequence: TGTGCCATCGCACCCTACTTTTCGGCTGAAGCTTTCTTT.

The chain combines TRBV3-1 (or the pseudogene TRBV3-2) with TRBJ2-1, with 7 bases identical to TRBD2. V lost 2 bases to trimming and J lost 9 bases; unmatched junction nucleotides: 10. The CDR3 totals 15 residues. Germline CDR1 is LGHDT and CDR2 is YNNKEL (reference sequence). Here the CDR3 reads CASSQRLTSASEQFF. CDR3 bases: TGTGCCAGCAGCCAAAGGCTTACTAGCGCCAGTGAGCAGTTCTTC.

This chain links TRBV5-1 with TRBJ2-1; 11 nucleotides agree with TRBD2. Trimming cost V 6 bases and J 7 bases; bases outside gene matches: 18. CDR3 length: 18 amino acids. In germline, CDR1 is SGHRS, CDR2 YFSETQ. In DNA form, the CDR3 reads TGCGCCAGCACCCGAAATCAACCGGGACTAGCGGATACAAATGAGCAGTTCTTC. This translates into CASTRNQPGLADTNEQFF.

This clone was counted a single time. The chain couples TRBV19 to TRBJ2-7, with 9 bases fitting TRBD1. Trimming removed 1 base from V and 3 bases from J; junction bases left unmatched: 4. This CDR3 has 15 amino acids. The germline V gene has CDR1 LNHDA and CDR2 SQIVND (reference sequence). CDR3 loop: CASSIGRDRVYEQYF. The CDR3 nucleotides are TGTGCCAGTAGTATAGGCCGGGACAGGGTCTACGAGCAGTACTTC.

CDR3 region: CASKRGKQGTTEAFF. CDR3 DNA sequence: TGTGCCAGCAAAAGGGGAAAACAGGGTACCACTGAAGCTTTCTTT. The gene calls are TRBV6-5 and TRBJ1-1; possibly TRBD1 for D (6 bases). Trimming left V 7 bases short and J 4 bases short, with 19 bases between. CDR3 length: 15 residues. Germline V gene lookup returns CDR1 MNHEY and CDR2 SVGAGI.

The rearrangement joins TRBV7-8 to TRBJ1-1, with TRBD1 matching 8 bases. This CDR3 has 14 amino acids. The germline CDR1 and CDR2 sequences are SGHVS and FQNEAQ. The V and J ends lost 4 bases and 5 bases, in that order; junction bases with no gene match: 6. CDR3 in DNA: TGTGCCAGCAGCTCCCAGGGGGCGACGACTGAAGCTTTCTTT. This translates into CASSSQGATTEAFF.

J is TRBJ2-2 and V is TRBV9, with 10 bases identical to TRBD1. Looked up from germline, CDR1 is SGDLS and CDR2 is YYNGEE. The CDR3 covers 18 residues. With V trimmed by 0 bases and J by 5 bases, 10 bases remained unmatched. CDR3 sequence reads: CASSVVTGGYERTGELFF. CDR3 DNA: TGTGCCAGCAGCGTAGTGACAGGGGGCTACGAACGAACCGGGGAGCTGTTTTTT.

This clone was counted only a few times. This chain connects TRBV11-2 to TRBJ2-7; 8 bases are a match to TRBD1. There are 15 residues in the CDR3. The trim removed 5 bases at V and 4 bases at J, leaving 10 bases unmatched. Per germline, CDR1 SGHAT and CDR2 FQNNGV. The CDR3 DNA follows: TGTGCCAGCAGCCCGGGACAGGCGAACGTTTACGAGCAGTACTTC. Its translation is CASSPGQANVYEQYF.

The rearrangement links TRBV3-1 (or the pseudogene TRBV3-2) to TRBJ1-1; possibly TRBD1 for D (6 bases). This CDR3 has 14 amino acids. Trimming pared 4 bases from V and 2 bases from J, leaving 11 bases between. The germline V gene encodes CDR1 LGHDT and CDR2 YNNKEL (reference sequence). The CDR3 protein is CASSLTQGNTEAFF. CDR3 nucleotides: TGTGCCAGCAGCCTTACACAGGGAAACACTGAAGCTTTCTTT.

This rearrangement joins TRBV23-1 to TRBJ2-7; TRBD1 aligns across 9 bases. TRBV23-1 qualifies as an ORF whose function is uncertain. The CDR3 contains 14 residues. V was clipped by 11 bases and J by 5 bases; unmatched bases: 13. CDR3 DNA sequence: TGCGCCCAAACGGAGGGACAGGGAATCCACGAGCAGTACTTC. The encoded protein is CAQTEGQGIHEQYF.

The rearrangement links TRBV19 to TRBJ1-2; D not certain. Trimming cost V 6 bases and J 1 base, with 12 bases left between them. Germline V lookup: CDR1 LNHDA, CDR2 SQIVND (reference sequence). This CDR3 is 14 amino acids long. The CDR3 nucleotides are TGTGCCAGTAGGGCAGACATTTTTAACTATGGCTACACCTTC. Translation: CASRADIFNYGYTF.

This rearrangement joins TRBV25-1 to TRBJ1-5; 8 nucleotides match TRBD1. The V segment lost 4 bases and the J segment 4 bases; nucleotides outside the gene matches: 3. This CDR3 spans 14 amino acids. Germline assignment: CDR1 MGHDK and CDR2 SYGVNS. CDR3 region: CASSGDRGNQPQHF. In DNA form, the CDR3 reads TGTGCCAGCAGTGGCGACAGGGGAAATCAGCCCCAGCATTTT.